This T cell receptor (beta chain) was identified during a study of cytomegalovirus exposure and HLA in healthy donors. The PCR was carried out with 60 Vbeta primers and 13 Jbeta primers. TCRdb keeps only in-frame clones here, not all; method: immunoSEQ multiplex PCR. Of under 200,000 clones in the sample, 81% were seen once. The sequence came from a middle-aged man in good health and CMV-seropositive. Sequenced material: PBMCs.

The CDR3 loop reads CASSRAGGDYNEQFF. The CDR3 region has the DNA TGCGCCAGCAGCCGAGCGGGGGGTGATTACAATGAGCAGTTCTTC. The chain joins TRBV4-1 to TRBJ2-1; 9 bases align to TRBD2. This CDR3 contains 15 residues. With V trimmed by 4 bases and J by 4 bases, 5 bases remained unmatched. The germline CDR1 and CDR2 sequences are MGHRA and YSYEKL.